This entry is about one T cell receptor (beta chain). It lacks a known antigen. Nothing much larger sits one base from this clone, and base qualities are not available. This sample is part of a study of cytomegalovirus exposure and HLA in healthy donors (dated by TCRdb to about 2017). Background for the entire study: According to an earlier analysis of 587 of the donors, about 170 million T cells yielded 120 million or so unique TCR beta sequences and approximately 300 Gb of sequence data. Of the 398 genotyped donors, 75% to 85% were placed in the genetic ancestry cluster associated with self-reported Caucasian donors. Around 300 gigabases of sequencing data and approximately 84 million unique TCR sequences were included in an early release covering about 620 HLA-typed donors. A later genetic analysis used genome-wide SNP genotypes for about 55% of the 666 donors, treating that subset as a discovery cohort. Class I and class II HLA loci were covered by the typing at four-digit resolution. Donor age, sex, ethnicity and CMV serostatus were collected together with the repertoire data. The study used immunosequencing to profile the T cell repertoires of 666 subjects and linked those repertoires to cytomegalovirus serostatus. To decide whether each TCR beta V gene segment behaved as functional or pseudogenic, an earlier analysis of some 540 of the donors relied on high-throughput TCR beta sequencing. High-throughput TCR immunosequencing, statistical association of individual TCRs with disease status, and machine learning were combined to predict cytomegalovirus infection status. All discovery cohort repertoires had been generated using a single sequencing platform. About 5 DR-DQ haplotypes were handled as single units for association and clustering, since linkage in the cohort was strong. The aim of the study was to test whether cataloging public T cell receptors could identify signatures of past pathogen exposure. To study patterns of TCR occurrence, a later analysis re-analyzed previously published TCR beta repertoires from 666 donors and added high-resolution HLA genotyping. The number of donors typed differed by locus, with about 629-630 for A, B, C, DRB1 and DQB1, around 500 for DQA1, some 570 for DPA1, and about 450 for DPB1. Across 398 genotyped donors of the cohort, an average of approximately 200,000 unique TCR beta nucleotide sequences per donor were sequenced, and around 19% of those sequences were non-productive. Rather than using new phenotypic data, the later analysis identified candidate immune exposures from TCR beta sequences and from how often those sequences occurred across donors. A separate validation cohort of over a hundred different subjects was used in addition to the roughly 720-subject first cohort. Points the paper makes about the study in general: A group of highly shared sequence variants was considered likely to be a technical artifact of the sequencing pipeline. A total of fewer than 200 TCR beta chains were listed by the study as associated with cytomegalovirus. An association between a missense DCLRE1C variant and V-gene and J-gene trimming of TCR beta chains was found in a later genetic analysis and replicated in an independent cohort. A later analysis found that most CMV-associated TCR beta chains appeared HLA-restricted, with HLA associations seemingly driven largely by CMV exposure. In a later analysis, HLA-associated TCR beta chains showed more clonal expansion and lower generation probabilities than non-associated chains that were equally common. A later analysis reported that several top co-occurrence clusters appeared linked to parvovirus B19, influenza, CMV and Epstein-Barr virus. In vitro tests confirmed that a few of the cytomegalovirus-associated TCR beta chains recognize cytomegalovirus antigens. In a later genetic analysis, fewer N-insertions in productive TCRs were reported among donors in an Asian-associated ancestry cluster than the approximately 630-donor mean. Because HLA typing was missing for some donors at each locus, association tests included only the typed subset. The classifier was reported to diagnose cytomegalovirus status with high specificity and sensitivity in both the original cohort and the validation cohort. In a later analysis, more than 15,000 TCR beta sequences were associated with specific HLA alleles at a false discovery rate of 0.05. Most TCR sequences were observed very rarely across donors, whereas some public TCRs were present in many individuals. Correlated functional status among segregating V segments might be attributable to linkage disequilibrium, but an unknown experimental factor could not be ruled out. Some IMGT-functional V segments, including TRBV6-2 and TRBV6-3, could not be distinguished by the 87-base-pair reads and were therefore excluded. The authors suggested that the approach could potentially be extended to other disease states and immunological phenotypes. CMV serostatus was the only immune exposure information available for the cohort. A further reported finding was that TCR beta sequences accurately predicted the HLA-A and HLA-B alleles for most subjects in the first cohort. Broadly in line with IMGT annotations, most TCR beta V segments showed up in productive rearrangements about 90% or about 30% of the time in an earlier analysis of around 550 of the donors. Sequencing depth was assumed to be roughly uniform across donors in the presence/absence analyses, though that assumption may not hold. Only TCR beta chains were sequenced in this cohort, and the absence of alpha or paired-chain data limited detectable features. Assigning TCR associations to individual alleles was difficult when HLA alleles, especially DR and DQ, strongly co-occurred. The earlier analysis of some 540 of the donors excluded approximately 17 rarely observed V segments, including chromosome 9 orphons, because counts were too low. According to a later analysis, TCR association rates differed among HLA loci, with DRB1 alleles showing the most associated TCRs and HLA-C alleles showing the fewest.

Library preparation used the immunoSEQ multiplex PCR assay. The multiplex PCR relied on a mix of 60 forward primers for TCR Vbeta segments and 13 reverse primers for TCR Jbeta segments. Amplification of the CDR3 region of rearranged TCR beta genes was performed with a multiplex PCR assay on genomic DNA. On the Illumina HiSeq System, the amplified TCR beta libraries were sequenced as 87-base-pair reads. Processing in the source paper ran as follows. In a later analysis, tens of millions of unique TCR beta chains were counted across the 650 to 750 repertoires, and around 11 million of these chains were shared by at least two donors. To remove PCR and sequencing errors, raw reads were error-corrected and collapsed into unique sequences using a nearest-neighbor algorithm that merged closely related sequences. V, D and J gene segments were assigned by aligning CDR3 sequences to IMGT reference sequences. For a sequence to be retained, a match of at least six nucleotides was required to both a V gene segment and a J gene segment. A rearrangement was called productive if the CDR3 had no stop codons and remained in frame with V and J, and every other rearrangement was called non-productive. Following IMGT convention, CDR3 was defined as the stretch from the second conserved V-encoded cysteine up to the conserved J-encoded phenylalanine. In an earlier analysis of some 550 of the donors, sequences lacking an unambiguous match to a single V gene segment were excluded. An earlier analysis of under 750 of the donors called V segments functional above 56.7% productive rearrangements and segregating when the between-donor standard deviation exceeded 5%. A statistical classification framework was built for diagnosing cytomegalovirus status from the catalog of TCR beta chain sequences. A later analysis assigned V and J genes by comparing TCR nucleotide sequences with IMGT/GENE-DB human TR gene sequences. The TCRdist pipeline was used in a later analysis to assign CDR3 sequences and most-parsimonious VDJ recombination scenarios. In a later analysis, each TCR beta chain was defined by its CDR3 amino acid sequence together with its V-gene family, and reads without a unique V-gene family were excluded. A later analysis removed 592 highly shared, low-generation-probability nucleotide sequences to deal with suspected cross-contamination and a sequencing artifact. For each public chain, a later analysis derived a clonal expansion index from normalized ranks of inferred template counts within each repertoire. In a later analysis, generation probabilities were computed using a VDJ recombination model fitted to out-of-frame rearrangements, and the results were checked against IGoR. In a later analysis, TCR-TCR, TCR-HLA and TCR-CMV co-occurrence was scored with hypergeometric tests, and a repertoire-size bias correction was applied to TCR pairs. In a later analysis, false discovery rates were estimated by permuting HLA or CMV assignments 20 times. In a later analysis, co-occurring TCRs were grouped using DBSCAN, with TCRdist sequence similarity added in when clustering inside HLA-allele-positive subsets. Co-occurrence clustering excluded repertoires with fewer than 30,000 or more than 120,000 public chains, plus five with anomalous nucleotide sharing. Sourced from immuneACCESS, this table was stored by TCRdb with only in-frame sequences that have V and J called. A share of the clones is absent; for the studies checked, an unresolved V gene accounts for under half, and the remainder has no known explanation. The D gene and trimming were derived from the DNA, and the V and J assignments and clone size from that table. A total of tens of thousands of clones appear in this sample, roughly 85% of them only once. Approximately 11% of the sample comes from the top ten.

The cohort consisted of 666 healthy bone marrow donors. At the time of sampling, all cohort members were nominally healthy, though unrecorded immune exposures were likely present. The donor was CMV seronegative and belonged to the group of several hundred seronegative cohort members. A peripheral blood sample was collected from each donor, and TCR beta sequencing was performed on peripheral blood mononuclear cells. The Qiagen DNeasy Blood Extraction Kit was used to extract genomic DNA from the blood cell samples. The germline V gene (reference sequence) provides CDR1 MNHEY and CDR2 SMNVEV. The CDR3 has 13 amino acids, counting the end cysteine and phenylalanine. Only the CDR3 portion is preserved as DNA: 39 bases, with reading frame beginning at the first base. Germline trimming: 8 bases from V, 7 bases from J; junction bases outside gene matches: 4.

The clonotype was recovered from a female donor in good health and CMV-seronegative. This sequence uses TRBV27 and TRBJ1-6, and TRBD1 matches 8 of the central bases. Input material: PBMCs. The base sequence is TGTGCCAGCGGGAGACAGGGGAATTCACCCCTCCACTTT. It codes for CASGRQGNSPLHF.